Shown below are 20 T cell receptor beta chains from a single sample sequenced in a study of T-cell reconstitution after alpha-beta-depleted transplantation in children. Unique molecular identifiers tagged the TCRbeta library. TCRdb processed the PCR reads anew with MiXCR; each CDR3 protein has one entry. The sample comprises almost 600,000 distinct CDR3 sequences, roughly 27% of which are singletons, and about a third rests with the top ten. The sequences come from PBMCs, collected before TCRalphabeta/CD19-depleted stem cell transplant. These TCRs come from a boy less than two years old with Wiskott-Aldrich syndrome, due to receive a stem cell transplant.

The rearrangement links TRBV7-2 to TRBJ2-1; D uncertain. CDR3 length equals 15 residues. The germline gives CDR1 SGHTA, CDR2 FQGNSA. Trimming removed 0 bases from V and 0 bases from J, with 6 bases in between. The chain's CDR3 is CASSLAERSYNEQFF. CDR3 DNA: TGTGCCAGCAGCTTAGCGGAACGCTCCTACAATGAGCAGTTCTTC.

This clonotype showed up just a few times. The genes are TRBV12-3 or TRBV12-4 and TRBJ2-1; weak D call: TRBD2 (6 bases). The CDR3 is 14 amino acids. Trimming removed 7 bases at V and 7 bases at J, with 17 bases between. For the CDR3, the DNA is TGTGCCAGCACCCTAGGGCTAGCGAATAATGAGCAGTTCTTC. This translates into CASTLGLANNEQFF.

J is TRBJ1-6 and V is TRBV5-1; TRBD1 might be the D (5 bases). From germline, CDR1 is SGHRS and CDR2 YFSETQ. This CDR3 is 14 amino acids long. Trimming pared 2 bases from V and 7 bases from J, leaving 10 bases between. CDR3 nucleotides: TGCGCCAGCAGCTTTGACAGCCGCAATTCACCCCTCCACTTT. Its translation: CASSFDSRNSPLHF.

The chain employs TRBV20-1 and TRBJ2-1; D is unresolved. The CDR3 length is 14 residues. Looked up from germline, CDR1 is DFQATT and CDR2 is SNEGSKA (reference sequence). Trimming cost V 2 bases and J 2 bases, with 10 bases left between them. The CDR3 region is CSARQARTYNEQFF. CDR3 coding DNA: TGCAGTGCTAGACAAGCGAGGACCTACAATGAGCAGTTCTTC.

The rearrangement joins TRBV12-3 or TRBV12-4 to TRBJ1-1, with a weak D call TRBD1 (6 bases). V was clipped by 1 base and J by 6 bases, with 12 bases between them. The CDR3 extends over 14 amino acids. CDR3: CASSLEGVLAEAFF. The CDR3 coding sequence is TGTGCCAGCAGTTTAGAGGGGGTGCTAGCTGAAGCTTTCTTT.

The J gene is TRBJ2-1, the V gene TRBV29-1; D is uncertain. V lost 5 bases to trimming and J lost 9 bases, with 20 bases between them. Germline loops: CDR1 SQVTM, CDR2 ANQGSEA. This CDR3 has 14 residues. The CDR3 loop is CSVRKGDASAEQFF. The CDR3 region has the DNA TGCAGCGTTCGGAAGGGTGACGCCTCGGCTGAGCAGTTCTTC.

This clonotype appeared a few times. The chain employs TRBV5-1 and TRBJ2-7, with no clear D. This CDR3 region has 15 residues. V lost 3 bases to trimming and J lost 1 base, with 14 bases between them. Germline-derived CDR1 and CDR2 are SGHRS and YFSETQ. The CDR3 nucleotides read TGCGCCAGCAGCTGGACGAGAACTTCATCCTACGAGCAGTACTTC. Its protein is CASSWTRTSSYEQYF.

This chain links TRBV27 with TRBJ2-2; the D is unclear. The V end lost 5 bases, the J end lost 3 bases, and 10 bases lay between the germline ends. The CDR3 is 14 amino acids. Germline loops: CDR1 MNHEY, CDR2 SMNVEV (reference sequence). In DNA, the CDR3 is TGTGCCAGCAGTCAGAACCGGGACACCGGGGAGCTGTTTTTT. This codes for CASSQNRDTGELFF.

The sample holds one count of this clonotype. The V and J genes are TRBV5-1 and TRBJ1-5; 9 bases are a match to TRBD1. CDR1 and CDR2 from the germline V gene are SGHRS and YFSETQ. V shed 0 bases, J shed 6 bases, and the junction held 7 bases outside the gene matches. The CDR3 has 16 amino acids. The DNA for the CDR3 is TGCGCCAGCAGCTTGGGAACAGGGGGCCCCGGTCAGCCCCAGCATTTT. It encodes CASSLGTGGPGQPQHF.

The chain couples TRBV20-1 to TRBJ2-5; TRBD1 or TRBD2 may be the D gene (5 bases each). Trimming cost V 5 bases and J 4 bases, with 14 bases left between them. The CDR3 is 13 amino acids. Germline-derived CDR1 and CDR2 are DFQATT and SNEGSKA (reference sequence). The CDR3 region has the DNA TGCAGTGCTCCCCGGGGCCGTGGAGAGACCCAGTACTTC. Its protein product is CSAPRGRGETQYF.

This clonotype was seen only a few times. CDR3 amino acids: CASSPILAGYNEQFF. In DNA form, the CDR3 reads TGCGCCAGCAGCCCTATACTAGCGGGGTACAATGAGCAGTTCTTC. The rearrangement links TRBV5-1 to TRBJ2-1, with 10 bases identical to TRBD2. The CDR3 loop spans 15 amino acids. Trimming removed 4 bases from V and 4 bases from J; junction bases left unmatched: 5. Germline lookup yields CDR1 SGHRS and CDR2 YFSETQ.

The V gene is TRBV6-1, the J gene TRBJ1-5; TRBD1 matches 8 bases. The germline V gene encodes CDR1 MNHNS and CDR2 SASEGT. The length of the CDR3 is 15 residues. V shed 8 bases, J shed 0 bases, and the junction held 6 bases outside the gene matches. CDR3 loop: CASGDRGRSNQPQHF. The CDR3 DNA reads TGTGCCAGCGGCGACAGGGGTCGTAGCAATCAGCCCCAGCATTTT.

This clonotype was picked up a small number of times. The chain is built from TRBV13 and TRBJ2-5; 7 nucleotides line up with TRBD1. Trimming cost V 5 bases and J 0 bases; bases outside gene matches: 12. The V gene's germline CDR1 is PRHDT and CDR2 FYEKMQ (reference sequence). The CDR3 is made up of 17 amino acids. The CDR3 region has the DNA TGTGCCAGCAGCCCCGCCCCCTCGACAGGGAACCAAGAGACCCAGTACTTC. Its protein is CASSPAPSTGNQETQYF.

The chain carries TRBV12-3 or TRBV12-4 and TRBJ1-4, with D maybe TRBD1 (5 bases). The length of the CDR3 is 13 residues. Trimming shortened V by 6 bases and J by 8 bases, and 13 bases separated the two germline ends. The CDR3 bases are TGTGCCAGCAGCCCCAGGGTTCCGGAAAAACTGTTTTTT. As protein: CASSPRVPEKLFF.

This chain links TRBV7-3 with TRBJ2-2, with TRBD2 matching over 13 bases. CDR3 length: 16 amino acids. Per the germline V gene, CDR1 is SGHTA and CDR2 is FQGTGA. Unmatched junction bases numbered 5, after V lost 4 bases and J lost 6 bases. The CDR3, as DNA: TGTGCCAGCAGCTCCATGGGACTAGCGGGGCCCGGGGAGCTGTTTTTT. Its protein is CASSSMGLAGPGELFF.

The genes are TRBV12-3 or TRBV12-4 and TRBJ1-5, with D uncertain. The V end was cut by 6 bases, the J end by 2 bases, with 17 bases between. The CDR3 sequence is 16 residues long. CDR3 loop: CASRRYGNKGNQPQHF. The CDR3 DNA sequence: TGTGCCAGCAGAAGGTACGGAAACAAGGGCAATCAGCCCCAGCATTTT.

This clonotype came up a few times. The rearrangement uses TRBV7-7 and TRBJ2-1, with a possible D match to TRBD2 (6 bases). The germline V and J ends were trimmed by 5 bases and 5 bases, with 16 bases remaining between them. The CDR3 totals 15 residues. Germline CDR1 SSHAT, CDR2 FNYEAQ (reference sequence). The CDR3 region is CASSPLVSGDNEQFF. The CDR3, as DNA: TGTGCCAGCAGCCCCTTGGTCTCGGGGGACAATGAGCAGTTCTTC.

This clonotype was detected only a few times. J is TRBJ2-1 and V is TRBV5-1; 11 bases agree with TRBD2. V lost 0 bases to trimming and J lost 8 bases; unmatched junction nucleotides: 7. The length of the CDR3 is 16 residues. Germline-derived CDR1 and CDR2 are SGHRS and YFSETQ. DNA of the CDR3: TGCGCCAGCAGCTTGGAGGTTAGCGGGAGGGCCCATGAGCAGTTCTTC. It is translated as CASSLEVSGRAHEQFF.

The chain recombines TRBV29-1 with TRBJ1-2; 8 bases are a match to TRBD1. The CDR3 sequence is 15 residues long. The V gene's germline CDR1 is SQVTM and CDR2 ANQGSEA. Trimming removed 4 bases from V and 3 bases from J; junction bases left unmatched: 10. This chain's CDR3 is CSVGQGRVVDYGYTF. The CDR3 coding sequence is TGCAGCGTTGGACAGGGGAGGGTAGTGGACTATGGCTACACCTTC.

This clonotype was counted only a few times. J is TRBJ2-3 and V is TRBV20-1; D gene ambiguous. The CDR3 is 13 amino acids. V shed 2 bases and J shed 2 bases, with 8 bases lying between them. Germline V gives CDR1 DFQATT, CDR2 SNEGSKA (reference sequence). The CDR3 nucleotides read TGCAGTGCTAGACAGGCCCACACAGATACGCAGTATTTT. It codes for CSARQAHTDTQYF.